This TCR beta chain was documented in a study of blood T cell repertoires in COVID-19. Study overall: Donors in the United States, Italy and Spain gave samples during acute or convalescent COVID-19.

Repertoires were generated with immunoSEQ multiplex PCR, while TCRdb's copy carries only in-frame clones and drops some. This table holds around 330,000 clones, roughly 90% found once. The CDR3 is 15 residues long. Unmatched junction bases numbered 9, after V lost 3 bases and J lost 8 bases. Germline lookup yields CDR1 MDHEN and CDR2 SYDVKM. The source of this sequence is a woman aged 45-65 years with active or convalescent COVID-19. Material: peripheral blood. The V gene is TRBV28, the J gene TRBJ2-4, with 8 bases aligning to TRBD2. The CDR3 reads CASSFSGRDGDIQYF. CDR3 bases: TGTGCCAGCAGTTTTTCCGGGAGGGATGGGGACATTCAGTACTTC. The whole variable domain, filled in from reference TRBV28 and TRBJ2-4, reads DVKVTQSSRYLVKRTGEKVFLECVQDMDHENMFWYRQDPGLGLRLIYFSYDVKMKEKGDIPEGYSVSREKKERFSLILESASTNQTSMYLCASSFSGRDGDIQYFGAGTRLSVL.